Listed here are 31 T cell receptor beta chains from one sample, sequenced in a study of shared T cell receptors in the human thymus. The protocol was immunoSEQ multiplex PCR, while the TCRdb copy is restricted to in-frame clones and leaves out a portion. This sample carries more than 550,000 clones, 87% of them seen once, and the ten largest clones take approximately 0.0097%. This same sample was also taken into another study, of human thymus T cells.

Sequencing used thymocytes. Every receptor here comes from a boy in the first two years of life with a congenital heart defect.

This rearrangement joins TRBV5-1 to TRBJ1-2; 9 positions match TRBD1. J gave up 0 bases and V 4 bases, and 10 bases lay outside the gene matches. Germline V gives CDR1 SGHRS, CDR2 YFSETQ. The CDR3 totals 17 residues. The CDR3 loop is CASSPAGQGISNYGYTF. CDR3 bases: TGCGCCAGCAGCCCGGCCGGACAGGGGATTTCTAACTATGGCTACACCTTC.

This chain joins TRBV5-6 and TRBJ1-5, with 7 bases aligning to TRBD1. This CDR3 region has 15 residues. Germline V gene sequence: CDR1 SGHDT, CDR2 YYEEEE. The V gene end was trimmed by 0 bases and the J gene end by 4 bases; junction bases not matched to a gene: 4. The CDR3: CASSLEGGGNQPQHF. In DNA, the CDR3 is TGTGCCAGCAGCTTGGAAGGGGGCGGGAATCAGCCCCAGCATTTT.

The J gene is TRBJ2-7, the V gene TRBV4-2; 14 bases match TRBD2. Germline loops: CDR1 LGHNA, CDR2 YNFKEQ. The junction had 8 bases not matched to a gene; V was cut back by 4 bases and J by 0 bases. The CDR3 consists of 18 residues. In DNA form, the CDR3 reads TGTGCCAGCAGCCCCCTTGGGACTAGCGGGGGAAACTCCTACGAGCAGTACTTC. Amino acids: CASSPLGTSGGNSYEQYF.

J is TRBJ2-1 and V is TRBV5-6, with 12 bases aligning to TRBD2. Germline CDR1 reads SGHDT; CDR2 reads YYEEEE. The CDR3 totals 18 residues. With V trimmed by 7 bases and J by 7 bases, 18 bases remained unmatched. DNA for the CDR3: TGTGCCAGCGGTCGACTAGCGGGGGACTCGAAGTTTAGTAATGAGCAGTTCTTC. As protein: CASGRLAGDSKFSNEQFF.

The genes are TRBV7-2 and TRBJ1-2, with 10 nucleotides matching TRBD1. There are 15 residues in the CDR3. Germline-derived CDR1 and CDR2 are SGHTA and FQGNSA. V shed 5 bases, J shed 8 bases, and the junction held 11 bases outside the gene matches. The CDR3 bases are TGTGCCAGCAGCGCCGGGACAGGGGTAATGTACGGCTACACCTTC. Translating it yields CASSAGTGVMYGYTF.

The rearrangement uses TRBV4-1 and TRBJ2-3; TRBD1 is a possible D gene (5 bases). CDR1 MGHRA and CDR2 YSYEKL come from the germline V gene. V was clipped by 0 bases and J by 1 base, with 8 bases between them. The CDR3 extends over 15 amino acids. DNA of the CDR3: TGCGCCAGCAGCCAAGATAAAGGGGGCACAGATACGCAGTATTTT. Protein: CASSQDKGGTDTQYF.

V usage is TRBV4-1 and J usage is TRBJ2-5; D might be TRBD2 (6 bases). V lost 1 base and J lost 3, with 15 bases in between. Germline V gene sequence: CDR1 MGHRA, CDR2 YSYEKL. CDR3 length: 16 amino acids. CDR3 nucleotide sequence: TGCGCCAGCAGCCAAGGCCCCGGGGGACCAAAAGAGACCCAGTACTTC. It specifies CASSQGPGGPKETQYF.

The J gene is TRBJ2-3, the V gene TRBV27; D gene uncertain. V lost 0 bases and J lost 2, with 6 bases in between. Germline V gene lookup returns CDR1 MNHEY and CDR2 SMNVEV (reference sequence). The CDR3 length is 14 residues. Written as DNA, the CDR3 is TGTGCCAGCAGTTTATCTCGGGTCACAGATACGCAGTATTTT. Encoded protein: CASSLSRVTDTQYF.

The V gene is TRBV2, the J gene TRBJ1-1; 7 bases fit TRBD1. V dropped 4 bases and J dropped 1; count of bases not matched to a gene: 6. CDR1 SNHLY and CDR2 FYNNEI come from the germline V gene. The CDR3 consists of 15 residues. CDR3 bases: TGTGCCAGCAGTGGGTTAGACAGGGCGAACACTGAAGCTTTCTTT. It codes for CASSGLDRANTEAFF.

Written as DNA, the CDR3 is TGTGCCAGCAGCTTAGAGACCAGGGCCTACGAGCAGTACTTC. The encoded protein is CASSLETRAYEQYF. The chain links TRBV7-6 to TRBJ2-7, with D perhaps matching TRBD1 (5 bases). Germline assignment: CDR1 SGHVS and CDR2 FNYEAQ. V lost 1 base to trimming and J lost 2 bases, with 9 bases between them. The CDR3 runs 14 residues.

The chain couples TRBV5-6 to TRBJ1-1; 9 bases align to TRBD1. The CDR3 runs to 19 residues. Germline V gives CDR1 SGHDT, CDR2 YYEEEE. V trimming: 4 bases; J trimming: 6 bases; junction bases outside the gene matches: 22. CDR3 sequence (DNA): TGTGCCAGCAGCCCGGTACCCTTCAGGACAGGGGAAAAGTGCGCTGAAGCTTTCTTT. Encoded protein: CASSPVPFRTGEKCAEAFF. Combining the CDR3 with reference TRBV5-6 and TRBJ1-1 gives the whole variable domain DAGVTQSPTHLIKTRGQQVTLRCSPKSGHDTVSWYQQALGQGPQFIFQYYEEEERQRGNFPDRFSGHQFPNYSSELNVNALLLGDSALYLCASSPVPFRTGEKCAEAFFGQGTRLTVV.

This chain connects TRBV6-1 to TRBJ1-2; D might be TRBD1 (5 bases). Deletions cut 1 base from V and 4 bases from J, with 13 bases between. This CDR3 region has 15 residues. The V gene's germline CDR1 is MNHNS and CDR2 SASEGT. This CDR3 is CASSEVVGLGYGYTF. The CDR3 coding sequence is TGTGCCAGCAGTGAAGTAGTGGGGCTCGGCTATGGCTACACCTTC.

The J gene is TRBJ1-1, the V gene TRBV19; D remains ambiguous. With 7 bases removed from V and 0 bases from J, the gap between germline ends came to 18 bases. Germline lookup yields CDR1 LNHDA and CDR2 SQIVND (reference sequence). The CDR3 length is 16 residues. CDR3 coding DNA: TGTGCCAGTACCGACCCCTGGAGGGAATTGAACACTGAAGCTTTCTTT. Translated: CASTDPWRELNTEAFF. Looking up the rest from reference TRBV19 and TRBJ1-1 gives the full variable domain: DGGITQSPKYLFRKEGQNVTLSCEQNLNHDAMYWYRQDPGQGLRLIYYSQIVNDFQKGDIAEGYSVSREKKESFPLTVTSAQKNPTAFYLCASTDPWRELNTEAFFGQGTRLTVV.

A few counts support this clone. The chain links TRBV6-5 to TRBJ1-3; D gene uncertain. Trimming removed 5 bases from V and 0 bases from J, with 11 bases in between. Germline V gene lookup returns CDR1 MNHEY and CDR2 SVGAGI. This CDR3 contains 15 residues. CDR3 nucleotides: TGTGCCAGCAGTAGCCCCCGGGGCTCTGGAAACACCATATATTTT. Amino acid sequence: CASSSPRGSGNTIYF.

The chain recombines TRBV1 with TRBJ2-7; the D call in the table, TRBD2, was not verified against the DNA. TRBV1 represents a pseudogene. There are 16 residues in the CDR3. This chain's CDR3 is CTSSPAPCPSSYEQYF. DNA for the CDR3: TGCACCAGCAGCCCCGCACCTTGTCCTAGCTCCTACGAGCAGTACTTC.

This clone was recorded only once. This rearrangement joins TRBV29-1 to TRBJ2-3; a possible D gene is TRBD1 (6 bases). V lost 6 bases and J lost 2, with 15 bases in between. CDR1 is SQVTM and CDR2 is ANQGSEA in the germline V gene. The CDR3 totals 14 residues. The CDR3 spells CSVNRDRYTDTQYF. The CDR3 DNA is TGCAGCGTAAACAGGGACCGCTACACAGATACGCAGTATTTT.

V gene TRBV5-6 combines with J gene TRBJ1-5; 8 bases line up with TRBD1. V trimming: 1 base; J trimming: 10 bases; junction bases outside the gene matches: 10. The CDR3 extends over 15 amino acids. Germline assignment: CDR1 SGHDT and CDR2 YYEEEE. The CDR3 loop is CASSLFRQGPAPQHF. The CDR3, as DNA: TGTGCCAGCAGCTTGTTCCGACAGGGGCCCGCTCCCCAGCATTTT.

The J gene is TRBJ2-7, the V gene TRBV4-3; D not resolved. Trimming pared 0 bases from V and 3 bases from J, leaving 12 bases between. The V gene's germline CDR1 is LGHNA and CDR2 YSLEER. CDR3 size: 15 residues. Here the CDR3 DNA reads TGCGCCAGCAGCCAAGATCCTAGTCTTCGCTACGAGCAGTACTTC. It is translated as CASSQDPSLRYEQYF.

This clone was seen only once. The chain employs TRBV6-6 and TRBJ2-3; the match to TRBD2 covers 12 bases. V was clipped by 0 bases and J by 7 bases; unmatched bases: 5. This CDR3 is built from 16 residues. Per germline, CDR1 MNHNY and CDR2 SVGAGI (reference sequence). CDR3 amino acids: CASSYSRLAGEYTQYF. CDR3 coding DNA: TGTGCCAGCAGTTACTCAAGACTAGCGGGAGAGTATACGCAGTATTTT.

This chain joins TRBV9 and TRBJ1-2; 7 positions match TRBD1. The J segment lost 6 bases and the V segment lost 0 bases, leaving 11 bases of the junction unmatched. CDR1 and CDR2 (germline): SGDLS, YYNGEE. CDR3 length equals 16 residues. For the CDR3, the DNA is TGTGCCAGCAGCGTAGCCCCGAAACCGACAGGGAATGGCTACACCTTC. It is translated as CASSVAPKPTGNGYTF.

Points on this clone: The junction differs from germline at one of its ends, possibly a read error. V usage is TRBV18 and J usage is TRBJ1-6, with TRBD1 as a possible D gene (6 bases). The CDR3 sequence is 15 residues long. Germline loops: CDR1 KGHSH, CDR2 LQKENI. Written as DNA, the CDR3 is TGTGCCAGCTCACTGGGACACCATCATAATTCCCCCCTCCACTTT. This encodes CASSLGHHHNSPLHF.

CDR3 region: CASFDRYTVQGYHEQYF. CDR3 DNA sequence: TGTGCCAGCTTTGACAGGTACACAGTGCAGGGGTACCACGAGCAGTACTTC. The chain recombines TRBV7-8 with TRBJ2-7, with a tentative D call TRBD1 (6 bases). The CDR3 covers 17 residues. V lost 8 bases and J lost 5, with 28 bases in between. Germline V gene sequence: CDR1 SGHVS, CDR2 FQNEAQ. Based on the CDR3 plus reference TRBV7-8 and TRBJ2-7, the full variable domain is GAGVSQSPRYKVAKRGQDVALRCDPISGHVSLFWYQQALGQGPEFLTYFQNEAQLDKSGLPSDRFFAERPEGSVSTLKIQRTQQEDSAVYLCASFDRYTVQGYHEQYFGPGTRLTVT.

This chain connects TRBV5-4 to TRBJ2-7; tentative D call: TRBD1 (6 bases). Germline V lookup: CDR1 SGHNT, CDR2 YYREEE (reference sequence). The CDR3 consists of 16 residues. Trimming removed 4 bases at V and 2 bases at J, with 19 bases between. The chain's CDR3 is CASSPGDNLLPYEQYF. For the CDR3, the DNA is TGTGCCAGCAGCCCAGGGGACAACCTACTTCCCTACGAGCAGTACTTC. Based on the CDR3 plus reference TRBV5-4 and TRBJ2-7, the full variable domain is ETGVTQSPTHLIKTRGQQVTLRCSSQSGHNTVSWYQQALGQGPQFIFQYYREEENGRGNFPPRFSGLQFPNYSSELNVNALELDDSALYLCASSPGDNLLPYEQYFGPGTRLTVT.

This clone was picked up a small number of times. The chain links TRBV30 to TRBJ2-1; 10 bases match TRBD2. The germline V gene encodes CDR1 GTSNPN and CDR2 SVGIG (reference sequence). This CDR3 has 15 residues. With 2 bases clipped from V and 5 bases from J, the junction kept 6 bases outside the gene matches. Written as DNA, the CDR3 is TGTGCCTGGAGTACTAGCGGGGCTCGGCACAATGAGCAGTTCTTC. The encoded protein is CAWSTSGARHNEQFF.

The genes are TRBV5-5 and TRBJ1-5; D is uncertain. Germline V gene sequence: CDR1 SGHKS, CDR2 YYEKEE (reference sequence). Trimming cost V 6 bases and J 0 bases, with 16 bases left between them. CDR3 length: 16 residues. In DNA form, the CDR3 reads TGTGCCAGCAACTGGGGTGGGGAGGGTAGCAATCAGCCCCAGCATTTT. The encoded protein is CASNWGGEGSNQPQHF.

The rearrangement joins TRBV15 to TRBJ1-5, with TRBD1 as a possible D gene (5 bases). V was shortened by 5 bases and J by 0 bases, with 17 bases between the two germline ends. The CDR3 sequence is 17 residues long. The germline CDR1 and CDR2 sequences are LNHNV and YYDKDF (reference sequence). The CDR3 loop is CATSPSRTPYSNQPQHF. Written as DNA, the CDR3 is TGTGCCACCAGCCCAAGCAGGACACCGTATAGCAATCAGCCCCAGCATTTT.

This chain joins TRBV18 and TRBJ2-7; D might be TRBD2 (6 bases). The CDR3 is made up of 18 amino acids. Trimming shortened V by 6 bases and J by 2 bases, and 26 bases separated the two germline ends. CDR1 and CDR2 (germline): KGHSH, LQKENI. The CDR3 region is CASSPGPPPGSSPYEQYF. Written as DNA, the CDR3 is TGTGCCAGCTCGCCAGGACCCCCACCCGGGAGCAGCCCCTACGAGCAGTACTTC.

This clone was seen more than once but under ten times. The gene calls are TRBV4-2 and TRBJ1-4; 8 bases align to TRBD1. The CDR3 is 19 residues long. The V and J ends lost 2 bases and 6 bases, in that order; junction bases with no gene match: 17. Germline V CDR1 and CDR2: LGHNA, YNFKEQ. The CDR3 region is CASSQSRGRHFPSDEKLFF. The CDR3 DNA is TGTGCCAGCAGCCAATCCAGGGGGCGTCACTTTCCCTCTGATGAAAAACTGTTTTTT.

This chain connects TRBV6-5 to TRBJ2-1, with 7 bases identical to TRBD1. Germline V gene data show CDR1 as MNHEY and CDR2 as SVGAGI. With 4 bases clipped from V and 8 bases from J, the junction kept 5 bases outside the gene matches. The CDR3 has 13 amino acids. The CDR3: CASSSHRGDEQFF. The CDR3 DNA is TGTGCCAGCAGTTCCCACAGGGGTGATGAGCAGTTCTTC.

The V gene is TRBV30, the J gene TRBJ2-4, with 8 bases lining up with TRBD1. CDR1 is GTSNPN, CDR2 SVGIG, per germline (reference sequence). This CDR3 spans 19 amino acids. J was trimmed by 4 bases and V by 1 base; bases with no gene match: 18. CDR3 loop: CAWSAGIMDREQLKNIQYF. In DNA form, the CDR3 reads TGTGCCTGGAGTGCAGGTATAATGGACAGGGAGCAATTAAAAAACATTCAGTACTTC.

The chain has TRBV7-2 and TRBJ2-7, with 11 bases identical to TRBD2. Germline loops: CDR1 SGHTA, CDR2 FQGNSA. J lost 1 base, V lost 5 bases, and 4 bases had no gene match. This CDR3 is 15 amino acids long. CDR3 region: CASSALAGDSYEQYF. CDR3 nucleotide sequence: TGTGCCAGCAGCGCACTAGCGGGGGATTCCTACGAGCAGTACTTC.